The sequence of this T cell receptor beta chain was determined in a study of spatial heterogeneity in lung cancer. One entry per CDR3 protein, called by TCRdb with MiXCR from the 5' RACE reads. The sample lists about 3,000 distinct CDR3 sequences, roughly 6.3% seen once, with around a third in the top ten. Regarding the study as a whole: Mutation tallies in tumors tracked expanded intratumoral alpha and beta TCR counts.

This clonotype appeared many times. Its specificity is not known. The sample's time point: sample taken at primary tumor resection. This CDR3 region has 14 residues. V lost 0 bases and J 0 bases, leaving 3 bases between the germline ends. The sequence derives from a male donor with early-stage non-small cell lung cancer. This chain links TRBV12-3 or TRBV12-4 with TRBJ2-1; D call uncertain. Here the sequenced sample was lung tumor tissue, taken at surgery. The CDR3 DNA reads as TGTGCCAGCAGTTTAGCGGGCTCCTACAATGAGCAGTTCTTC. Translation gives CASSLAGSYNEQFF.